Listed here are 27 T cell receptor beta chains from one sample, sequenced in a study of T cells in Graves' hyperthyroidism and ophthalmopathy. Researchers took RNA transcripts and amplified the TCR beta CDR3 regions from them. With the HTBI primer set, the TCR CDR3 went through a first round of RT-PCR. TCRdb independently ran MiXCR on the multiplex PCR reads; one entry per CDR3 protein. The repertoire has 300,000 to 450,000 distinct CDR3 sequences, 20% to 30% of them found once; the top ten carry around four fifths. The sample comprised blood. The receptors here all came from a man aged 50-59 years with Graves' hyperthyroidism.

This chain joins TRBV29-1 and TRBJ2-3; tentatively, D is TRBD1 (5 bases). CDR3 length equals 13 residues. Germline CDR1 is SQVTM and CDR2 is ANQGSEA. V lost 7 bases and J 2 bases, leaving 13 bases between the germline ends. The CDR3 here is CSERQGITDTQYF. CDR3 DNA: TGCAGCGAACGGCAGGGAATCACAGATACGCAGTATTTT.

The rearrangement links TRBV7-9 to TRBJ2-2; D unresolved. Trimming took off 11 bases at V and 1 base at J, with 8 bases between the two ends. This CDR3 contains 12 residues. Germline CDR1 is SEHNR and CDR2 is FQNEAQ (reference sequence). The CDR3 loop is CAGVQNTGELFF. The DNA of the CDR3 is TGTGCCGGCGTACAGAACACCGGGGAGCTGTTTTTT.

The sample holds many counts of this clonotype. CDR3 residues: CASSLEWDTEAFF. In DNA form, the CDR3 reads TGTGCCAGCAGCCTCGAGTGGGACACTGAAGCTTTCTTT. The V and J genes are TRBV3-1 and TRBJ1-1; no definite D call. The CDR3 runs 13 residues. Germline loops: CDR1 LGHDT, CDR2 YNNKEL (reference sequence). V was pared by 4 bases and J by 3 bases, with 9 bases between.

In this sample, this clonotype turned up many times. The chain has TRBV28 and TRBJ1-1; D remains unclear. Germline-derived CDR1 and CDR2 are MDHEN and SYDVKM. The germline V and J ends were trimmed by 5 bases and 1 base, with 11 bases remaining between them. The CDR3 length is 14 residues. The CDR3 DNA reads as TGTGCCAGCAGTCTCAGACTGTCGAACACTGAAGCTTTCTTT. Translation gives CASSLRLSNTEAFF. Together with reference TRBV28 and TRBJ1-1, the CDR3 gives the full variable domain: DVKVTQSSRYLVKRTGEKVFLECVQDMDHENMFWYRQDPGLGLRLIYFSYDVKMKEKGDIPEGYSVSREKKERFSLILESASTNQTSMYLCASSLRLSNTEAFFGQGTRLTVV.

The CDR3 nucleotides read TGTGCCAGCAGTCGACTAGCGGGAGCTAACGAGCAGTACTTC. It yields the protein CASSRLAGANEQYF. The rearrangement uses TRBV6-1 and TRBJ2-7; TRBD2 aligns across 12 bases. The CDR3 is made up of 14 amino acids. The junction had 4 bases not matched to a gene; V was cut back by 5 bases and J by 5 bases. CDR1 MNHNS and CDR2 SASEGT come from the germline V gene.

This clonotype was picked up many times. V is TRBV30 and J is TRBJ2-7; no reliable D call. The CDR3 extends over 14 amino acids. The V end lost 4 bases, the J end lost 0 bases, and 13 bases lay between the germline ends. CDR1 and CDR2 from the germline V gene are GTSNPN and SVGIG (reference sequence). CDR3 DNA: TGTGCCTGGAAAGTGAGCCCGAGCTCCTACGAGCAGTACTTC. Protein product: CAWKVSPSSYEQYF.

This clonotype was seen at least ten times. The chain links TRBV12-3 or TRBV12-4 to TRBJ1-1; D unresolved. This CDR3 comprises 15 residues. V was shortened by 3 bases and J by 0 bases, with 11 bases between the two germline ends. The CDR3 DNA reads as TGTGCCAGCAGTTTTTTGGGAACAATGAACACTGAAGCTTTCTTT. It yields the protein CASSFLGTMNTEAFF.

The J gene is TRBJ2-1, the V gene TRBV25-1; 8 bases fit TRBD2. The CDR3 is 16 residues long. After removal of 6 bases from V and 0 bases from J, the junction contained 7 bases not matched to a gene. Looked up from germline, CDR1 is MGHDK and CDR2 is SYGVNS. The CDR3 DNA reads TGTGCCAGCAGCTCGACTAGCGCGAGCTCCTACAATGAGCAGTTCTTC. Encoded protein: CASSSTSASSYNEQFF.

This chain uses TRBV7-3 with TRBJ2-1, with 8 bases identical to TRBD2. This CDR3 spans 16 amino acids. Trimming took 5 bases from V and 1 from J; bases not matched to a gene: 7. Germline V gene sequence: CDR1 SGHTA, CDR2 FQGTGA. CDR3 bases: TGTGCCAGCAGCCCGGGGGGGGGCGGATCCTACAATGAGCAGTTCTTC. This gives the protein CASSPGGGGSYNEQFF.

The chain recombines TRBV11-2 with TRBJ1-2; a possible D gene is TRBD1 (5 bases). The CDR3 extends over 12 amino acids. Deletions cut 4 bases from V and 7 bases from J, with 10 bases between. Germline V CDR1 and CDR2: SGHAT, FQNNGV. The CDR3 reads CASSSNQGGYTF. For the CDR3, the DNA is TGTGCCAGCAGCTCGAATCAGGGTGGCTACACCTTC.

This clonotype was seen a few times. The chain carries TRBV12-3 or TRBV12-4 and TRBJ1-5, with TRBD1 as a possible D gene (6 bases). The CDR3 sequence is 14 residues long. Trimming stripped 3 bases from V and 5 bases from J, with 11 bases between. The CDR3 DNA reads TGTGCCAGCAGTTTGAGGGCAGGGGATCAGCCCCAGCATTTT. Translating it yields CASSLRAGDQPQHF.

CDR3 sequence (DNA): TGTGCCAGCAGAGCCCCCCAGGGAAGGGTTGGCACAGATACGCAGTATTTT. This translates into CASRAPQGRVGTDTQYF. The chain has TRBV27 and TRBJ2-3; maybe TRBD1 (5 bases). Trimming removed 6 bases from V and 1 base from J, with 20 bases in between. CDR3 length: 17 amino acids. Germline V gene lookup returns CDR1 MNHEY and CDR2 SMNVEV (reference sequence).

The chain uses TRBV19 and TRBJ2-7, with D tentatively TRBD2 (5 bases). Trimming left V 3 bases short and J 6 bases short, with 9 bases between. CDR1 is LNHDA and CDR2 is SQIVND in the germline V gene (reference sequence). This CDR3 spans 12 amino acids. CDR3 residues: CASSIDRGEQYF. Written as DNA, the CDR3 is TGTGCCAGTAGTATTGACCGGGGCGAGCAGTACTTC.

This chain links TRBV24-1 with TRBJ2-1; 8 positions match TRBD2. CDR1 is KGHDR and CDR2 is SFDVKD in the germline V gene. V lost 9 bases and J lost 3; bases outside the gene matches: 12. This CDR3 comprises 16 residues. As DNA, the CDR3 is TGTGCCACCGGGGATGAGGGTAGCGGGAACTACAATGAGCAGTTCTTC. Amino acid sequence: CATGDEGSGNYNEQFF.

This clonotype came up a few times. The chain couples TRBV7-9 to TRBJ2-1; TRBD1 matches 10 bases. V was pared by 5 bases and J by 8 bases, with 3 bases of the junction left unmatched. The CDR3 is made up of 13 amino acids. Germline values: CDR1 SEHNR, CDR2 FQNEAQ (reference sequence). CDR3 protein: CASSPTGGDEQFF. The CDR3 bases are TGTGCCAGCAGCCCGACAGGGGGCGATGAGCAGTTCTTC.

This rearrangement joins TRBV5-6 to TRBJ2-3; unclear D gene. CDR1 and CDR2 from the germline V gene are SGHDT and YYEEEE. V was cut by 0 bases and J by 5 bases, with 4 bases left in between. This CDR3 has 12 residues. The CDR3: CASSLVEDTQYF. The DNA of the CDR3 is TGTGCCAGCAGCTTGGTGGAAGATACGCAGTATTTT. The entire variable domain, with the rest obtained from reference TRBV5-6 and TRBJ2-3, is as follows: DAGVTQSPTHLIKTRGQQVTLRCSPKSGHDTVSWYQQALGQGPQFIFQYYEEEERQRGNFPDRFSGHQFPNYSSELNVNALLLGDSALYLCASSLVEDTQYFGPGTRLTVL.

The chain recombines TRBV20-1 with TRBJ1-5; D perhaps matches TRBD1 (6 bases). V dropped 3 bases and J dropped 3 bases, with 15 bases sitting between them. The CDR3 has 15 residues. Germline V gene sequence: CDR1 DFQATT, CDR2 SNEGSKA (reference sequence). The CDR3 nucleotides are TGCAGTGCTAGTTATTCGTCAGGGGTCAATCAGCCCCAGCATTTT. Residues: CSASYSSGVNQPQHF.

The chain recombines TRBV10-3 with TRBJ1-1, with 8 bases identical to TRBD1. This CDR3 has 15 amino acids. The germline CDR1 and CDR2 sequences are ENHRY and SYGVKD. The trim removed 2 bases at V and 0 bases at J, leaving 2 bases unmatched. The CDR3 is CAISEVQGVNTEAFF. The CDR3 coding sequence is TGTGCCATCAGTGAGGTACAGGGGGTGAACACTGAAGCTTTCTTT.

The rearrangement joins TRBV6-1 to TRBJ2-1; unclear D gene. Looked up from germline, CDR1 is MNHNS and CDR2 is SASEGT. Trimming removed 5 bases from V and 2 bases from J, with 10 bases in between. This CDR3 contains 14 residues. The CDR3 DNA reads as TGTGCCAGCAGTACCGGTTCGACCTACAATGAGCAGTTCTTC. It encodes CASSTGSTYNEQFF.

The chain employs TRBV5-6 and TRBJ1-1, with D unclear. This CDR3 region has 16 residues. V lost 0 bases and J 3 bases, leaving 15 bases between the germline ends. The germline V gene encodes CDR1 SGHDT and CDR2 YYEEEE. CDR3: CASSLDGEAPDTEAFF. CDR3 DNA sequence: TGTGCCAGCAGCTTGGACGGGGAGGCTCCGGACACTGAAGCTTTCTTT.

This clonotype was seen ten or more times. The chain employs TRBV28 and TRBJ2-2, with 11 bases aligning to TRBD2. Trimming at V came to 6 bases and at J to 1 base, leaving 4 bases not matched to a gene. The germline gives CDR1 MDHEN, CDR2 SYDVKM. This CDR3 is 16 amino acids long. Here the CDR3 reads CASSPGTSGNTGELFF. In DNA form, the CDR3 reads TGTGCCAGCAGCCCCGGGACTAGCGGGAACACCGGGGAGCTGTTTTTT.

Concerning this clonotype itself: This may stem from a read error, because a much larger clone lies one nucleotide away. The CDR3, as DNA: TGTGCCAGCAGGCGGGGGCCCTACGAGCAGTACTTC. It yields the protein CASRRGPYEQYF. The genes are TRBV7-2 and TRBJ2-7; tentatively, D is TRBD2 (7 bases). The ends were cut back, 6 bases at V and 2 bases at J, with 8 bases in the middle. The CDR3 totals 12 residues. The germline gives CDR1 SGHTA, CDR2 FQGNSA.

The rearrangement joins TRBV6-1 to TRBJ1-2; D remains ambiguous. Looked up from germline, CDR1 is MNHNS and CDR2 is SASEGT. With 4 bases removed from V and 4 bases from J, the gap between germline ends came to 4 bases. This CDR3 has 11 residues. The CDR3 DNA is TGTGCCAGCAGTGGGTCCTATGGCTACACCTTC. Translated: CASSGSYGYTF.

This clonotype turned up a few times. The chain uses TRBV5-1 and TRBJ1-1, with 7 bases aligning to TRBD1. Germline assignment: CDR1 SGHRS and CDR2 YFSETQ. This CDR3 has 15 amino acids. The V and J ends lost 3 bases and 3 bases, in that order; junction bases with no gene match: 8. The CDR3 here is CASSYLRQGDTEAFF. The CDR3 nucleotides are TGCGCCAGCAGCTATTTGAGACAGGGCGACACTGAAGCTTTCTTT.

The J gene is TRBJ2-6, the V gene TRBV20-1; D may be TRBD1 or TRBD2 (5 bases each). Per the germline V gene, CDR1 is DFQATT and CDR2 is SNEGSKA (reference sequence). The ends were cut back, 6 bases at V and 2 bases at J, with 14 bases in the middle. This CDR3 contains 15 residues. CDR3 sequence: CSARDRETGANVLTF. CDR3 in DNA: TGCAGTGCCCGGGACCGAGAAACTGGGGCCAACGTCCTGACTTTC.

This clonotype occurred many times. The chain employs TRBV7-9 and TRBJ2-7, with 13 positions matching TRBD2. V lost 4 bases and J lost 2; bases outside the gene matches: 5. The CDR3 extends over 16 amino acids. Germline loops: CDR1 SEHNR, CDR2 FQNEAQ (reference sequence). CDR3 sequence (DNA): TGTGCCAGCAGCTCGGTAGGACTAGCGGGGGCCTACGAGCAGTACTTC. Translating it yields CASSSVGLAGAYEQYF.

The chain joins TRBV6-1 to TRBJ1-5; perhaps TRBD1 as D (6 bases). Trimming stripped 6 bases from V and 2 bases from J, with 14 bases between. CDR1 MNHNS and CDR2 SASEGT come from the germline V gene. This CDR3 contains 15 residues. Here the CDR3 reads CASRPYREGNQPQHF. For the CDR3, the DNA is TGTGCCAGCAGACCCTACAGGGAGGGCAATCAGCCCCAGCATTTT.